Only one count was recorded for the clone carrying this TCR beta chain. The table came from immunoSEQ multiplex PCR; TCRdb's copy has only in-frame clones and leaves some out. The top ten hold about 0.96% of the sample, which has roughly 310,000 clones, around 90% seen once. Trimming removed 6 bases from V and 5 bases from J; junction bases left unmatched: 12. This CDR3 spans 15 amino acids. Per germline, CDR1 SGHAT and CDR2 FQNNGV. This specimen comes from a study of cytomegalovirus exposure and HLA in healthy donors. The clonotype originates from a man between 25 and 39 years old in good health and CMV-seronegative. Sample: PBMCs. The V call is TRBV11-2, the J call TRBJ2-5; 7 bases align to TRBD1. This CDR3 is CASRPGGPLGETQYF. CDR3 in DNA: TGTGCCAGCAGACCAGGGGGTCCCCTGGGGGAGACCCAGTACTTC.